This TCR beta chain appears in the sequencing data of a study of spatial heterogeneity in lung cancer (dated by TCRdb to between 2017 and 2020). At the level of the whole study: Donors were 65 to 85 patients with early-stage, untreated non-small cell lung cancer from the lung TRACERx cohort. In the raw uncorrected reads, each unique combination of TCR and UMI appeared on average more than ten times. In non-small cell lung cancer, the study quantitatively compared TCR alpha and beta repertoires across several tumor regions, matched nontumor lung, and blood. Both alpha and beta chains were TCR-sequenced in samples taken at surgery, namely 220 tumor regions, 61 to 65 matched nontumor lung samples and 50 to 60 PBMC samples. Follow-up PBMC samples were sequenced whenever available, and the median time to follow-up was roughly 22 months after resection. More beta-chain than alpha-chain transcripts were consistently detected, likely reflecting higher beta-chain transcript abundance. TCR repertoire features were related to nonsynonymous mutation counts determined by whole-exome sequencing of tumor tissue. What the work shows at the level of the full study, not this receptor alone: Ubiquitous expanded tumor TCRs were detected in blood more often at tumor resection than at routine follow-up. Only 13 to 15 patients were included in the comparisons of baseline and follow-up blood repertoires. Additional single-cell paired TCR alpha and beta sequencing was considered necessary to confirm, at a functional level, the hypothesis that regional TCRs recognize regional mutations.

According to the study, the label for this sample's time point signals: blood at routine non-recurrence follow-up after resection. Whole RNA extracted from tumor and nontumor lung tissue, or from cryopreserved PBMC samples, was used for TCR sequencing without cell sorting. Only patients for whom sufficient RNA was available from at least two tumor regions were selected for TCR sequencing. This clonotype was picked up a small number of times. Its antigen target is currently unknown. Per-nucleotide qualities are absent, and no much larger clonotype sits a single base away. The germline V and J ends show losses of 11 bases and 4 bases respectively, and no gene match explains 10 bases of the junction. CDR1 LNHNV and CDR2 YYDKDF are derived from the germline V gene (reference sequence). The CDR3 contains 13 residues, cysteine and phenylalanine counted. Left in the record is the CDR3 DNA by itself, 39 bases read in frame from the first base.

Libraries came from 5' RACE. Sequencing used a NextSeq 500. In the TCR library protocol, a unique molecular identifier was attached to each TCR cDNA molecule so that PCR and sequencing errors could be corrected. In the source study's methods: TCR identification, UMI-based error correction and CDR3 extraction were all carried out with Decombinator tools. TCRs above a frequency of 2 per 1,000, corresponding to the top 1% of the tumor frequency distribution, were defined as expanded. Renyi diversity was calculated using the R vegan package after each repertoire was subsampled 100 times to 5,000 TCRs. CDR3 similarity networks were built from amino acid triplet string-kernel similarity, with CDR3s being connected when pairwise similarity was above 0.82. The public reads were run again by TCRdb, first through fastp at Q25 and then through MiXCR, and only productive beta chains were kept. One record per CDR3 amino acid sequence lists the most common genes and DNA. The V and J calls were determined by TCRdb, not by the authors. Here the sample has 55,000 to 75,000 distinct CDR3 sequences; roughly 9% occur a single time. Jointly, the top ten make up under 2.5% of the sample.

The sequence derives from a female donor with early-stage non-small cell lung cancer. This receptor chain uses TRBV15 and TRBJ2-5, and TRBD2 matches 7 of the central bases. The sample was PBMCs, taken at follow-up. The CDR3: CASRGVALETQYF. The nucleotide sequence reads as follows: TGTGCCTCTCGGGGGGTGGCCCTAGAGACCCAGTACTTC. Extended through the reference TRBV15 and TRBJ2-5 proteins, this CDR3 yields the full variable domain: DAMVIQNPRYQVTQFGKPVTLSCSQTLNHNVMYWYQQKSSQAPKLLFHYYDKDFNNEADTPDNFQSRRPNTSFCFLDIRSPGLGDTAMYLCASRGVALETQYFGPGTRLLVL.